This T cell receptor beta chain is from a study of cytomegalovirus exposure and HLA in healthy donors. Notes on the study in general: Reports state that TCR beta sequences accurately predicted most subjects' HLA-A and HLA-B alleles.

The length of the CDR3 is 13 residues. Germline assignment: CDR1 SGHVS and CDR2 FQNEAQ. The ends were cut back, 3 bases at V and 5 bases at J, with 10 bases in the middle. Primers for the PCR totalled 60 Vbeta and 13 Jbeta. The assay was immunoSEQ multiplex PCR, and TCRdb's table has in-frame clones only and misses some. The sample records more than 200,000 clones, roughly 83% being singletons. To note about this clone: The antigen remains unidentified.

The sequence came from a girl between 5 and 17 years old in good health and CMV-seronegative. The chain employs TRBV7-8 and TRBJ1-2, with unresolved D. Specimen: PBMCs. The DNA for the CDR3 is TGTGCCAGCAGCTTGGGCGGGGAATATGGCTACACCTTC. Protein: CASSLGGEYGYTF.